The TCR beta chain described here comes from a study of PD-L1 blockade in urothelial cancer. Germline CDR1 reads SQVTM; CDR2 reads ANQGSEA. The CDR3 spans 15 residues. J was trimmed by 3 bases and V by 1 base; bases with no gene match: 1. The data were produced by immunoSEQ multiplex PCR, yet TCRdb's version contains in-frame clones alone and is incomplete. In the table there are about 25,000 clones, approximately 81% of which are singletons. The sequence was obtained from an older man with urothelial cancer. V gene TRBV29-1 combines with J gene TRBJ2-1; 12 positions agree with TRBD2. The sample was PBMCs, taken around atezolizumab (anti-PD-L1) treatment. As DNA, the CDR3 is TGCAGCGTTGAAGGGACTAGCGGGATCTACAATGAGCAGTTCTTC. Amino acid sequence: CSVEGTSGIYNEQFF.